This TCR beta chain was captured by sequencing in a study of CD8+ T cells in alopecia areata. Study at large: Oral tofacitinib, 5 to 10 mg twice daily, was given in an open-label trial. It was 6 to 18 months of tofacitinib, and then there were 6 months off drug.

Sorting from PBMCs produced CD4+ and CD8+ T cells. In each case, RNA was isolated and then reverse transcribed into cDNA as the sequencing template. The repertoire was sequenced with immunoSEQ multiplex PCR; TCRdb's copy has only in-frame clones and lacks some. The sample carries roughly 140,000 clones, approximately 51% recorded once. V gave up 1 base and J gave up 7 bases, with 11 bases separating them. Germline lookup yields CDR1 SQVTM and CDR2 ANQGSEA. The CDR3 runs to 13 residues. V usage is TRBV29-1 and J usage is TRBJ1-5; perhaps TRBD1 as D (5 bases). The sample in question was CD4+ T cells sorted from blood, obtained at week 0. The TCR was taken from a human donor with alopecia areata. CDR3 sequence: CSVEGDFGQPQHF. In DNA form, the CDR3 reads TGCAGCGTTGAAGGGGACTTCGGGCAGCCCCAGCATTTT.